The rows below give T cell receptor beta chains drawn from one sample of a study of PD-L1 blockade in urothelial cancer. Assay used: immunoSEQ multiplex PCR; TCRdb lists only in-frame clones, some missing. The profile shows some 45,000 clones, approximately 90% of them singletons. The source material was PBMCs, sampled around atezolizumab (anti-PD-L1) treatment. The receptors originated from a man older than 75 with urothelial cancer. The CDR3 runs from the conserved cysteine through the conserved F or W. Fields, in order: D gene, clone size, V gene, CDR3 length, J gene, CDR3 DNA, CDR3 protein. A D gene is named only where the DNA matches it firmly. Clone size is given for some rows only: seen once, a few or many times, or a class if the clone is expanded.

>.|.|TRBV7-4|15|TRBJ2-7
TGTGCCAGCAGCCTACAGGGTCGATTTTCCTACGAGCAGTACTTC
CASSLQGRFSYEQYF
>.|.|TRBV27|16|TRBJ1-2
TGTGCCAGCACCTCATACCCCCCCCAGCGTAACTATGGCTACACCTTC
CASTSYPPQRNYGYTF
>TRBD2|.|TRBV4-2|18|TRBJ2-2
TGTGCCAGCAGCCAAGATCCTAGCGGGAGTAAAAACACCGGGGAGCTGTTTTTT
CASSQDPSGSKNTGELFF
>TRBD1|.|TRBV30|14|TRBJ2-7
TGTGCCTGGGGACAGGGGGCGCCGGCCTACGAGCAGTACTTC
CAWGQGAPAYEQYF
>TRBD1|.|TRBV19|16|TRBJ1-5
TGTGCCAGTAGTATAGGCGGGACAGTTAGCAATCAGCCCCAGCATTTT
CASSIGGTVSNQPQHF
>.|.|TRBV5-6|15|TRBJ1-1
TGTGCCAGCACCTTACGGGGTTCCATGAACACTGAAGCTTTCTTT
CASTLRGSMNTEAFF
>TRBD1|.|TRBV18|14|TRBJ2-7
TGTGCCAGCTCACCCGGGACAGCCCACTACGAGCAGTACTTC
CASSPGTAHYEQYF
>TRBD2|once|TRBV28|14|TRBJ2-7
TGTGCCAGCAGCGGGGGACTACAAACCTACGAGCAGTACTTC
CASSGGLQTYEQYF
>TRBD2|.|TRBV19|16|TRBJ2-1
TGTGCCACCTTAGTATTAGGTCTAGCGGGAGCCAATGAGCAGTTCTTC
CATLVLGLAGANEQFF
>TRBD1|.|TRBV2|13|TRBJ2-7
TGTGCCTCTGCTGCGGGACAGGGGTACGAGCAGTACTTC
CASAAGQGYEQYF
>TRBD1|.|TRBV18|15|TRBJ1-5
TGTGCCAGCTCACCGGGACAGGGGTCGAATCAGCCCCAGCATTTT
CASSPGQGSNQPQHF
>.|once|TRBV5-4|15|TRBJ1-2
TGTGCCAGCAGCTTGGAGGGCAGGGGAGGGTATGGCTACACCTTC
CASSLEGRGGYGYTF
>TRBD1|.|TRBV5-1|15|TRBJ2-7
TGCGCCAGCAGCTGGGACAGTTGGAGCTCCTACGAGCAGTACTTC
CASSWDSWSSYEQYF
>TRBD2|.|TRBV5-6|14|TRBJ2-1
TGTGCCAGCAGCTTGCAGCGGGAGCCCAATGAGCAGTTCTTC
CASSLQREPNEQFF
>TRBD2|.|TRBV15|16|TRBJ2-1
TGTGCCACCAGCAGAGTAGTCCTGAGACTAGCGGATGAGCAGTTCTTC
CATSRVVLRLADEQFF
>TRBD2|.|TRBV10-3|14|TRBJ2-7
TGTGCCGCCGGAGCGGGGGGCTTGGGGGGTGAGCAGTACTTC
CAAGAGGLGGEQYF
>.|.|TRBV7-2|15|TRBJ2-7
TGTGCCAGCAGCTCCGTCCGCGGTATGGGCTACGAGCAGTACTTC
CASSSVRGMGYEQYF